This T cell receptor (beta chain) was documented in a study of shared clonotypes between healthy human individuals. Study-wide results and caveats: Non-shared clonotypes were found to have lower generation probabilities than the clonotypes that were shared by all four of the sorted-subset donors. Naive CD4 clonotypes overlapped across a handful of donors at around 5%. Rarefaction revealed incomplete sorted-subset sequencing despite large depth.

V was shortened by 5 bases and J by 5 bases, with 18 bases between the two germline ends. Germline CDR1 reads SEHNR; CDR2 reads FQNEAQ (reference sequence). The CDR3 is 15 residues long. Per sorted-subset replicate PCR, input was roughly 220 ng DNA, representing roughly 29,000 T cell genomes. The assay was immunoSEQ multiplex PCR, and TCRdb's table has in-frame clones only and misses some. The repertoire has about 700,000 clones, about 91% of them found once; the top ten carry roughly 24%. With regard to this clone: No antigen is known for it.

Only CD45RO-negative cells positively selected for CCR7 counted as naive CD8 cells, so terminally differentiated effector memory CD45RA+ cells were excluded. The receptor was isolated from a man younger than 45 in good health. The chain has TRBV7-9 and TRBJ1-1; D not resolved. The specimen sequenced was naive CD8+ T cells sorted from blood. The CDR3 region is CASSPVGRGGTEAFF. The CDR3 DNA reads TGTGCCAGCAGCCCGGTCGGGCGGGGAGGGACTGAAGCTTTCTTT. Together with reference TRBV7-9 and TRBJ1-1, the CDR3 gives the full variable domain: DTGVSQNPRHKITKRGQNVTFRCDPISEHNRLYWYRQTLGQGPEFLTYFQNEAQLEKSRLLSDRFSAERPKGSFSTLEIQRTEQGDSAMYLCASSPVGRGGTEAFFGQGTRLTVV.